This paragraph covers one TCR beta chain sequence. In its sample, this clone was seen once. Its binding antigen is unknown. No base quality information exists; no much larger clone differs at one position. As encoded in the germline V gene, CDR1 is SGHDT while CDR2 is YYEEEE. The germline ends are 7 bases apart after V is trimmed by 0 bases and J by 1 base. The CDR3 runs 15 residues from the cysteine to the phenylalanine. Of all the DNA, just the CDR3 is kept, 45 bases in frame from base 1. This sample is drawn from a study of somatic mutations in cytotoxic T cells in rheumatoid arthritis (dated by TCRdb to 2016 to 2017). Turning to the overall study: Patient peripheral blood (30 ml EDTA) was drawn right after diagnosis and before any treatment started. Some V beta antibody-stained T-cell populations were flow-sorted on a FACSAria II or Sony SH800 at nearly 100% purity, and sorted V beta1+ cells also underwent TCRB sequencing. Whether expanded CD8+ T-cell clones in untreated, newly diagnosed rheumatoid arthritis carry somatic mutations was the study question, and clonality was characterized with TCRB deep sequencing. A total of around 62 rheumatoid arthritis patients and about 20 healthy controls underwent TCRB deep sequencing. Patients and controls did not essentially differ in median age, which was nearly identical between the groups.

Positive magnetic bead selection on an AutoMACS was used to isolate CD4+ and CD8+ cells, with flow cytometry used to check purity. After a first flow cytometry screen using a TCR V beta antibody panel, clonal expansions were characterized through TCRB deep sequencing of sorted CD8+ fractions. Peripheral blood mononuclear cells were isolated by Ficoll-Paque PLUS density gradient separation. Using Nucleospin Tissue or Tissue XS kits, DNA was extracted from CD4-enriched, CD8-enriched or PBMC samples, with quantification by a Qubit 2.0 fluorometer. Overall study outcomes, separate from this receptor: Healthy controls showed no age-related increase in CD8+ clonality, whereas patients did (Spearman r of about 0.5). The finding that TRBV07 was slightly underrepresented in patients was left unadjusted for multiple comparisons. It was unknown which antigens the expanded CD8+ clones targeted, and their absence from virus-specific databases did not exclude viral specificity. In 8 of 65 patients the largest CD8+ clone exceeded 20% of CD8+ cells, and several identical CD8+ TCRB sequences were shared between blood and synovial fluid. Rheumatoid arthritis patients and age-matched healthy controls did not significantly differ in CD8+ T-cell clonality.

The immunoSEQ assay was applied to genomic DNA for TCRB CDR3 sequencing. In the source study's methods: Published virus-specific TCRB sequences were compared with patient CD8+ clones larger than 1%, and only a few matches were found. The analyses included only productive TCRB rearrangements. Clonality was calculated as a Shannon entropy-based productive clonality index, and a clone was defined by a unique TCRB CDR3 sequence. The template counts of each clone relative to the total templates per sample were used to calculate repertoire overlap between two samples. A correlation with a Spearman r of roughly 0.66 was found between V-gene usage by flow cytometry and V-gene usage by TCRB sequencing. TCRdb re-hosts the immuneACCESS table, in-frame sequences only. Its copies lack some clones; in the studies checked, an unresolved V gene accounts for under half of them, and the cause for the rest is not known. V and J calls and clone size are copied from that table; D and trimming were computed from the DNA. This sample lists tens of thousands of clones; 65% to 85% were detected once. Jointly, the top ten make up around 11% of the sample.

The receptor's source is an adult with rheumatoid arthritis. The specimen sequenced was CD8+ T cells sorted from blood. Recombination linked TRBV5-6 to TRBJ2-2, with the D gene call left open. The sequenced DNA is TGTGCCAGCAGCTTGGCCCAGATGAACACCGGGGAGCTGTTTTTT. Its amino acids are CASSLAQMNTGELFF.